Presented here are 23 T cell receptor beta chains from one specimen sequenced in a study of cytomegalovirus exposure and HLA in healthy donors. The PCR used 60 Vbeta and 13 Jbeta primers. The assay was immunoSEQ multiplex PCR, and TCRdb's table has in-frame clones only and misses some. The data show 120,000 or so clones, over 65% seen once. Specimen: PBMCs. The receptors stem from a woman between 50 and 59 years old in good health and CMV-seropositive.

The V and J genes are TRBV25-1 and TRBJ1-4, with 8 bases that match TRBD1. This CDR3 is built from 15 residues. Germline V gene data show CDR1 as MGHDK and CDR2 as SYGVNS. V lost 3 bases to trimming and J lost 6 bases; unmatched junction nucleotides: 6. CDR3 nucleotide sequence: TGTGCCAGCAGTGACCCTTTGACAGGGGATGAAAAACTGTTTTTT. Protein sequence: CASSDPLTGDEKLFF.

The chain uses TRBV19 and TRBJ2-5, with 7 bases identical to TRBD1. The germline CDR1 and CDR2 sequences are LNHDA and SQIVND (reference sequence). The CDR3 is 13 residues long. J was trimmed by 5 bases and V by 4 bases; bases with no gene match: 4. As DNA, the CDR3 is TGTGCCAGTAGTACGACAGGGTGGGAGACCCAGTACTTC. Its translation is CASSTTGWETQYF.

The chain employs TRBV28 and TRBJ1-2, with D unclear. Trimming removed 6 bases from V and 8 bases from J, with 7 bases in between. In germline, CDR1 is MDHEN, CDR2 SYDVKM. This CDR3 contains 10 residues. DNA of the CDR3: TGTGCCAGCAGGGCGGTGGGCTACACCTTC. Its protein is CASRAVGYTF.

J is TRBJ2-2 and V is TRBV28; 7 positions agree with TRBD1. The V and J ends lost 6 bases and 3 bases, in that order; junction bases with no gene match: 4. In germline, CDR1 is MDHEN, CDR2 SYDVKM. The CDR3 covers 14 residues. In nucleotides, the CDR3 is TGTGCCAGCAGATGGGACAGCTACACCGGGGAGCTGTTTTTT. It specifies CASRWDSYTGELFF.

The DNA of the CDR3 is TGTGCCAGTAGTACTTCAGGGGGCGGCTATGGCTACACCTTC. Protein: CASSTSGGGYGYTF. The chain joins TRBV19 to TRBJ1-2, with 8 nucleotides matching TRBD1. Germline-derived CDR1 and CDR2 are LNHDA and SQIVND (reference sequence). This CDR3 contains 14 residues. Losses at the gene ends were 4 bases for V and 4 bases for J; bases not matched to a gene: 5.

The chain couples TRBV11-2 to TRBJ2-7; possibly TRBD1 for D (6 bases). Germline values: CDR1 SGHAT, CDR2 FQNNGV. The CDR3 is 13 amino acids. V lost 8 bases to trimming and J lost 1 base, with 12 bases between them. In nucleotides, the CDR3 is TGTGCCAGCCACGATAGGGGGTCCTACGAGCAGTACTTC. Protein: CASHDRGSYEQYF.

This clone showed up just a few times. This sequence joins TRBV25-1 and TRBJ2-3; no clear D gene. Trimming stripped 2 bases from V and 3 bases from J, with 9 bases between. The CDR3 length is 14 residues. Per germline, CDR1 MGHDK and CDR2 SYGVNS. CDR3 protein: CASSETAATDTQYF. CDR3 sequence (DNA): TGTGCCAGCAGTGAAACCGCGGCTACAGATACGCAGTATTTT.

J is TRBJ1-1 and V is TRBV4-1; D is unclear. CDR1 and CDR2 (germline): MGHRA, YSYEKL. This CDR3 region has 17 residues. V was trimmed by 1 base and J by 3 bases, leaving 18 bases between them. Here the CDR3 reads CASSQVFLRPADTEAFF. CDR3 in DNA: TGCGCCAGCAGCCAAGTATTTTTGCGGCCGGCCGACACTGAAGCTTTCTTT.

This sequence joins TRBV29-1 and TRBJ2-3; D is perhaps TRBD1 (5 bases). From germline, CDR1 is SQVTM and CDR2 ANQGSEA. V gave up 0 bases and J gave up 1 base, with 20 bases separating them. The length of the CDR3 is 18 residues. The CDR3 DNA reads as TGCAGCGTTGAAGAGGGCAGGGCAGTCCTCCAGGGCACAGATACGCAGTATTTT. Its protein is CSVEEGRAVLQGTDTQYF.

CDR3 nucleotide sequence: TGTGCCAGCAGCTTGGTTGGTAGCGGTAACAATGAGCAGTTCTTC. It specifies CASSLVGSGNNEQFF. The chain links TRBV5-4 to TRBJ2-1; possible D gene TRBD2, 6 bases. The CDR3 is made up of 15 amino acids. The V and J ends lost 0 bases and 5 bases respectively, with 12 bases between them. Germline assignment: CDR1 SGHNT and CDR2 YYREEE (reference sequence).

The V and J genes are TRBV5-6 and TRBJ2-3; no clear D gene. The CDR3 runs 15 residues. From germline, CDR1 is SGHDT and CDR2 YYEEEE. Trimming stripped 0 bases from V and 0 bases from J, with 8 bases between. The DNA for the CDR3 is TGTGCCAGCAGCTTGGGTCCTCCTAGCACAGATACGCAGTATTTT. Its protein product is CASSLGPPSTDTQYF.

This clone was counted only a few times. The chain combines TRBV5-8 with TRBJ1-6; the D gene is possibly TRBD1 (5 bases). Trimming cost V 2 bases and J 10 bases, with 16 bases left between them. The CDR3 contains 15 residues. Looked up from germline, CDR1 is SGHTS and CDR2 is YDEGEE. Written as DNA, the CDR3 is TGTGCCAGCAGCTTATATGAAGGGGCACGGTCACCCCTCCACTTT. Translated: CASSLYEGARSPLHF. The full variable domain, completed using reference TRBV5-8 and TRBJ1-6, is EAGVTQSPTHLIKTRGQQATLRCSPISGHTSVYWYQQALGLGLQFLLWYDEGEERNRGNFPPRFSGRQFPNYSSELNVNALELEDSALYLCASSLYEGARSPLHFGNGTRLTVT.

Regarding this clone: The same CDR3 arises from other DNA sequences in this sample as well. V is TRBV18 and J is TRBJ1-4; D remains ambiguous. CDR3 length equals 13 residues. Germline V CDR1 and CDR2: KGHSH, LQKENI. Trimming removed 3 bases at V and 4 bases at J, with 6 bases between. CDR3 region: CASSPPGNEKLFF. Written as DNA, the CDR3 is TGTGCCAGCTCACCGCCCGGTAATGAAAAACTGTTTTTT.

This chain links TRBV5-1 with TRBJ2-1, with 7 bases that match TRBD1. Per the germline V gene, CDR1 is SGHRS and CDR2 is YFSETQ. J lost 5 bases, V lost 7 bases, and 12 bases had no gene match. The CDR3 loop spans 15 amino acids. CDR3 amino acids: CASFDAGQANNEQFF. The CDR3 coding sequence is TGCGCCAGCTTCGACGCCGGACAGGCAAACAATGAGCAGTTCTTC. Full variable domain (missing parts from reference TRBV5-1 and TRBJ2-1): KAGVTQTPRYLIKTRGQQVTLSCSPISGHRSVSWYQQTPGQGLQFLFEYFSETQRNKGNFPGRFSGRQFSNSRSEMNVSTLELGDSALYLCASFDAGQANNEQFFGPGTRLTVL.

This clone was recorded once. CDR3 sequence: CASSLASLDEQFF. The CDR3 DNA reads TGTGCCAGCAGCTTAGCTAGTCTCGATGAGCAGTTCTTC. V is TRBV7-7 and J is TRBJ2-1; no firm D call. The V and J ends lost 0 bases and 8 bases respectively, with 8 bases between them. Germline CDR1 reads SSHAT; CDR2 reads FNYEAQ (reference sequence). The CDR3 loop spans 13 amino acids.

The gene calls are TRBV29-1 and TRBJ2-1, with a weak D call TRBD2 (6 bases). Between the trimmed V and J ends, which lost 5 bases and 6 bases, there was a span of 20 bases. CDR1 is SQVTM, CDR2 ANQGSEA, per germline. There are 15 residues in the CDR3. In DNA, the CDR3 is TGCAGCGTTCGAGAGCGGGCCTTGGTAACCAATGAGCAGTTCTTC. It codes for CSVRERALVTNEQFF.

The table lists this clone with a few counts. The V call is TRBV4-1, the J call TRBJ2-2, with 8 bases matching TRBD1. The V segment lost 0 bases and the J segment 5 bases; nucleotides outside the gene matches: 5. Germline V gene data show CDR1 as MGHRA and CDR2 as YSYEKL. This CDR3 contains 16 residues. CDR3 amino acids: CASSQDVGQGTGELFF. CDR3 in DNA: TGCGCCAGCAGCCAAGATGTAGGACAGGGTACCGGGGAGCTGTTTTTT.

This chain joins TRBV9 and TRBJ1-2; D is unclear. Germline V lookup: CDR1 SGDLS, CDR2 YYNGEE. The V and J ends lost 1 base and 3 bases respectively, with 10 bases between them. CDR3 length equals 14 residues. CDR3 bases: TGTGCCAGCAGCGTAAGCCGGGGAGACTATGGCTACACCTTC. It is translated as CASSVSRGDYGYTF.

This clone appeared a single time. V usage is TRBV28 and J usage is TRBJ2-1; weak D call: TRBD1 (6 bases). Germline V gene sequence: CDR1 MDHEN, CDR2 SYDVKM. V lost 2 bases to trimming and J lost 9 bases, with 11 bases between them. There are 13 residues in the CDR3. In DNA, the CDR3 is TGTGCCAGCAGTTTAACAGGGAAGGCTGAGCAGTTCTTC. Translated: CASSLTGKAEQFF.

This clone turned up a few times. The chain carries TRBV19 and TRBJ2-1; D gene unclear. CDR1 and CDR2 (germline): LNHDA, SQIVND (reference sequence). The CDR3 totals 14 residues. The V end was cut by 5 bases, the J end by 6 bases, with 14 bases between. This CDR3 reads CASSLSVSLNEQFF. The DNA for the CDR3 is TGTGCCAGTAGTCTGAGCGTATCCCTCAATGAGCAGTTCTTC.

Notes on this clone: Other DNA sequences of this sample code for an identical CDR3. The rearrangement joins TRBV18 to TRBJ2-1, with TRBD2 identical over 8 bases. Trimming cost V 3 bases and J 4 bases; bases outside gene matches: 5. Germline V lookup: CDR1 KGHSH, CDR2 LQKENI. The CDR3 runs 15 residues. The CDR3 nucleotides are TGTGCCAGCTCACCCCCGAGCGGGGGTTACAATGAGCAGTTCTTC. It specifies CASSPPSGGYNEQFF.

The rearrangement uses TRBV2 and TRBJ2-4; no reliable D call. Trimming removed 2 bases from V and 0 bases from J, with 11 bases in between. The CDR3 has 16 residues. CDR1 is SNHLY and CDR2 is FYNNEI in the germline V gene. DNA of the CDR3: TGTGCCAGCAGTGAATCCACTGTAGAAGCCAAAAACATTCAGTACTTC. Amino acids: CASSESTVEAKNIQYF. The whole variable domain, filled in from reference TRBV2 and TRBJ2-4, reads EPEVTQTPSHQVTQMGQEVILRCVPISNHLYFYWYRQILGQKVEFLVSFYNNEISEKSEIFDDQFSVERPDGSNFTLKIRSTKLEDSAMYFCASSESTVEAKNIQYFGAGTRLSVL.

The rearrangement joins TRBV4-1 to TRBJ1-2; D is perhaps TRBD1 (6 bases). The CDR3 contains 16 residues. The V and J ends lost 0 bases and 2 bases respectively, with 13 bases between them. Germline V gives CDR1 MGHRA, CDR2 YSYEKL. The CDR3 loop is CASSQDTGKGNYGYTF. Here the CDR3 DNA reads TGCGCCAGCAGCCAAGATACAGGGAAGGGAAACTATGGCTACACCTTC.